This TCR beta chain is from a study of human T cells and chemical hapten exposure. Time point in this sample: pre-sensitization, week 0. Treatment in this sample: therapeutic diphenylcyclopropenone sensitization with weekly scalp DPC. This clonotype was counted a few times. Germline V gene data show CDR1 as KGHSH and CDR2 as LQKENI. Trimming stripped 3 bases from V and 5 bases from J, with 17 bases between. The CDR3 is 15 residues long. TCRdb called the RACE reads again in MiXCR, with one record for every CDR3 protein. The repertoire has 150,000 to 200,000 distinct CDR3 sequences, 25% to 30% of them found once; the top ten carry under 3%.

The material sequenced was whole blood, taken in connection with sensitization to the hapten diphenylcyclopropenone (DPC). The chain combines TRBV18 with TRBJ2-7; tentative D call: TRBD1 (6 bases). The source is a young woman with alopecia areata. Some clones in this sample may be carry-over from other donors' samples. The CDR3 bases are TGTGCCAGCTCACCGTTTATGGGCAGGGGCCACGAGCAGTACTTC. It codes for CASSPFMGRGHEQYF.